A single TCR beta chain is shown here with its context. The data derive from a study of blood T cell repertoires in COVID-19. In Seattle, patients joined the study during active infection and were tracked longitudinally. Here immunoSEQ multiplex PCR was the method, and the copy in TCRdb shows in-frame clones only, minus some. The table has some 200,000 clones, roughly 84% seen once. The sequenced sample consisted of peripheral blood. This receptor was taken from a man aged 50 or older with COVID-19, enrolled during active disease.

CDR3 loop: CASSIRSGRVLSYNEQFF. In DNA form, the CDR3 reads TGTGCCAGTAGTATTCGTAGCGGGAGGGTCCTTTCCTACAATGAGCAGTTCTTC. This chain links TRBV19 with TRBJ2-1; 11 bases fit TRBD2. The CDR3 covers 18 residues. From germline, CDR1 is LNHDA and CDR2 SQIVND (reference sequence). With V trimmed by 3 bases and J by 1 base, 8 bases remained unmatched.